This T cell receptor (beta chain) was recorded in a study of blood T cells in healthy people across ages. A second PCR, run for roughly 7 to 12 cycles, used a sample-barcoded 5' primer plus a J-beta primer mix. TCRdb processed the 5' RACE reads anew with MiXCR; each CDR3 protein has one entry. Altogether approximately 800,000 distinct CDR3 sequences are present, approximately 24% being singletons, with the ten largest covering 3%. There are a few counts of this clonotype. This sample also appeared in a second study, on T cells of mothers and their children. That work states: Persistent microchimeric T cell clones were not found at ~100 per million sensitivity.

Sequencing was carried out using blood. The TCR originated in a boy aged 5-17 years in good health.

The chain's CDR3 is CASRVEAGGTYEQYF. As DNA, the CDR3 is TGTGCCAGCAGGGTGGAGGCGGGGGGGACCTACGAGCAGTACTTC. This chain links TRBV12-3 or TRBV12-4 with TRBJ2-5, with 9 bases matching TRBD2. Matching the DNA end better, TRBJ2-7 makes the J call doubtful. The CDR3 runs to 15 residues.